This TCR beta chain was retrieved from a study of blood T cell repertoires in COVID-19. About the study: Specimens from acute and convalescent COVID-19 originated in the United States, Italy and Spain. Sample material is recorded as cDNA or gDNA derived from T cells, B-cell-depleted T cells, or PBMCs.

The CDR3 has 16 amino acids. Trimming shortened V by 0 bases and J by 1 base, and 10 bases separated the two germline ends. Germline V lookup: CDR1 LNHNV, CDR2 YYDKDF (reference sequence). In the source study's methods: Estimated nucleated cell counts came from reference gene primer amplification. Clones were sequenced by immunoSEQ multiplex PCR, and TCRdb holds only the in-frame ones, with some missing. D and trimming were read from the DNA, whereas the V and J calls and clone size are those reported in that table. The repertoire consists of 220,000 or so clones, with approximately 78% occurring once and the leading ten covering under 8.5%.

The J gene is TRBJ2-1, the V gene TRBV15; D is unresolved. Sequenced material: peripheral blood. The sequence came from a woman older than 75 with COVID-19, enrolled during active disease. The DNA of the CDR3 is TGTGCCACCAGCAGAGAGGTATCCCTATCCTACAATGAGCAGTTCTTC. This sequence encodes CATSREVSLSYNEQFF.